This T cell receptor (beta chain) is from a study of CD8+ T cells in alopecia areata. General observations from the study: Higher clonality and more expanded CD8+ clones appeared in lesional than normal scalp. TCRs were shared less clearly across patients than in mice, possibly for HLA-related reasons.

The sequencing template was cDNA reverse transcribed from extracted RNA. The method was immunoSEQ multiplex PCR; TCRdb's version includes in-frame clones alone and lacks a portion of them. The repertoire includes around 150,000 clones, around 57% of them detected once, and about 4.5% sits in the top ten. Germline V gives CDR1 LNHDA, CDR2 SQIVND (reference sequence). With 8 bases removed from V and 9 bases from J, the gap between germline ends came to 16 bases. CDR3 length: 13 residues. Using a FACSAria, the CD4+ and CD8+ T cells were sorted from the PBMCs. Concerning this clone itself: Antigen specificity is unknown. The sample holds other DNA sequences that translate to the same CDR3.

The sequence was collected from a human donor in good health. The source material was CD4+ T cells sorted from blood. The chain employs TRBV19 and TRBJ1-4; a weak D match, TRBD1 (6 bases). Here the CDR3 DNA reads TGTGCCAGTTACTCCGGGACATCTCAAAAACTGTTTTTT. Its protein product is CASYSGTSQKLFF.